One and the same sample provided the 9 T cell receptor beta chains below, sequenced in a study of CD8 T cells in ankylosing spondylitis. Whole-study findings and limits: What seemed typical of ankylosing spondylitis blood was a TCR beta motif built from eight highly homologous variants.

For these receptors, no antigen is known. One entry per CDR3 protein results from TCRdb running MiXCR on the 5' RACE reads. The table lists about 540,000 distinct CDR3 sequences, roughly 13% of them singletons. Sample: blood, either unsorted or a sorted T cell fraction (not recorded which). The source of these receptors is a male donor with ankylosing spondylitis.

The V gene is TRBV5-1, the J gene TRBJ1-1, with a possible D match to TRBD1 (6 bases). With 2 bases removed from V and 6 bases from J, the gap between germline ends came to 17 bases. CDR3 size: 15 residues. Germline CDR1 and CDR2: SGHRS and YFSETQ. The CDR3 DNA is TGCGCCAGCAGCTTCACGACAACCAGGGGCGCTGAAGCTTTCTTT. Its translation: CASSFTTTRGAEAFF. The full variable domain, completed using reference TRBV5-1 and TRBJ1-1, is KAGVTQTPRYLIKTRGQQVTLSCSPISGHRSVSWYQQTPGQGLQFLFEYFSETQRNKGNFPGRFSGRQFSNSRSEMNVSTLELGDSALYLCASSFTTTRGAEAFFGQGTRLTVV.

V and J are TRBV20-1 and TRBJ2-5; D remains unclear. The CDR3 length is 15 residues. The V and J ends lost 6 bases and 2 bases respectively, with 19 bases between them. Germline CDR1 is DFQATT and CDR2 is SNEGSKA (reference sequence). The CDR3 coding sequence is TGCAGTGCCGACAAAGCAGGAGCTAGGCAAGAGACCCAGTACTTC. It yields the protein CSADKAGARQETQYF.

The chain combines TRBV29-1 with TRBJ2-5; no clear D gene. Trimming removed 7 bases from V and 4 bases from J, with 10 bases in between. The CDR3 sequence is 11 residues long. The germline CDR1 and CDR2 sequences are SQVTM and ANQGSEA. The CDR3 loop is CSAWFGETQYF. The CDR3 DNA reads TGCAGCGCCTGGTTCGGAGAGACCCAGTACTTC.

This rearrangement joins TRBV3-1 to TRBJ2-7; the match to TRBD1 covers 7 bases. Germline assignment: CDR1 LGHDT and CDR2 YNNKEL (reference sequence). The CDR3 covers 15 residues. The ends lost 1 base at V and 3 bases at J; junction bases unmatched: 6. The CDR3 loop reads CASSQGAGDSYEQYF. CDR3 nucleotide sequence: TGTGCCAGCAGCCAAGGGGCCGGGGACAGCTACGAGCAGTACTTC.

At least ten counts were recorded for this clonotype. This chain joins TRBV24-1 and TRBJ1-5, with D tentatively TRBD1 (6 bases). The CDR3 spans 15 residues. V lost 5 bases to trimming and J lost 3 bases, with 13 bases between them. Germline V gene data show CDR1 as KGHDR and CDR2 as SFDVKD. The DNA for the CDR3 is TGTGCCACCAGTGGAGGGGGAGGATCCAATCAGCCCCAGCATTTT. Translating gives CATSGGGGSNQPQHF.

The table lists this clonotype with a few counts. The chain has TRBV5-1 and TRBJ2-7; weak D call: TRBD2 (7 bases). The V gene's germline CDR1 is SGHRS and CDR2 YFSETQ. CDR3 length equals 15 residues. V was pared by 0 bases and J by 4 bases, with 14 bases between. The DNA of the CDR3 is TGCGCCAGCAGCTTGGAGGGGGACTATTCTTACGAGCAGTACGTC. Its protein product is CASSLEGDYSYEQYV.

The chain carries TRBV20-1 and TRBJ2-3; 10 bases align to TRBD2. CDR3 length: 14 amino acids. Germline V CDR1 and CDR2: DFQATT, SNEGSKA (reference sequence). J was trimmed by 4 bases and V by 6 bases; bases with no gene match: 7. CDR3 sequence reads: CSAEREGSPDTQYF. The CDR3 nucleotides are TGCAGTGCCGAGCGGGAGGGCTCCCCAGATACGCAGTATTTT.

This chain uses TRBV7-9 with TRBJ2-6; D might be TRBD2 (5 bases). The CDR3 loop spans 15 amino acids. CDR1 and CDR2 from the germline V gene are SEHNR and FQNEAQ (reference sequence). In nucleotides, the CDR3 is TGTGCGGGCGGGTACGGAAGCTCTGGGGCCAACGTCCTGACTTTC. It translates to CAGGYGSSGANVLTF.

The chain combines TRBV5-5 with TRBJ1-1; D is uncertain. V lost 0 bases and J lost 1, with 7 bases in between. CDR3 length equals 14 residues. Germline values: CDR1 SGHKS, CDR2 YYEKEE (reference sequence). This chain's CDR3 is CASSLEKGNTEAFF. The CDR3 DNA follows: TGTGCCAGCAGCTTGGAGAAGGGGAACACTGAAGCTTTCTTT.